This is a list of T cell receptor beta chains from one sample in a study of cytomegalovirus exposure and HLA in healthy donors. Generated by immunoSEQ multiplex PCR, the TCRdb table keeps only in-frame clones and is missing some. Of roughly 140,000 clones in the sample, around 75% were seen once. Input material: PBMCs. These receptors all stem from a woman in her thirties or forties in good health and CMV-seronegative. The CDR3 runs from the conserved cysteine through the conserved F or W. Each record gives: J gene, CDR3 length, clone size, D gene, V gene, CDR3 protein, CDR3 DNA. D genes are given only for firm matches. Only some rows state a clone size, as once, few, many or a class for expanded clones.

>TRBJ2-1|14|-|TRBD2|TRBV29-1
CSVAGTRVYNEQFF
TGCAGCGTGGCCGGGACTAGGGTCTACAATGAGCAGTTCTTC
>TRBJ1-1|13|-|-|TRBV6-1
CASNPDRNTEAFF
TGTGCCAGCAACCCAGACAGAAACACTGAAGCTTTCTTT
>TRBJ2-7|13|-|TRBD2|TRBV6-5
CASFGRESYEQYF
TGTGCCAGCTTCGGGCGGGAGTCCTACGAGCAGTACTTC
>TRBJ2-1|14|-|TRBD2|TRBV7-9
CASSLAVGGNEQFF
TGTGCCAGCAGCTTAGCGGTCGGGGGGAATGAGCAGTTCTTC
>TRBJ2-5|16|-|TRBD2|TRBV5-4
CASSSWTSGAQETQYF
TGTGCCAGCAGCTCCTGGACTAGCGGGGCCCAAGAGACCCAGTACTTC
>TRBJ2-7|14|-|TRBD2|TRBV19
CASSMLGEGYEQYF
TGTGCCAGTAGTATGTTAGGGGAGGGCTACGAGCAGTACTTC
>TRBJ2-1|15|-|TRBD1|TRBV4-2
CASSHPGQGYNEQFF
TGTGCCAGCAGCCACCCGGGACAGGGATACAATGAGCAGTTCTTC
>TRBJ2-1|18|-|TRBD2|TRBV10-3
CAISVERGGRDWSNEQFF
TGTGCCATCAGTGTAGAGAGGGGCGGGAGAGATTGGAGCAATGAGCAGTTCTTC
>TRBJ1-2|16|-|TRBD1|TRBV2
CASRRTGTGTPYGYTF
TGTGCCAGCAGACGAACCGGGACAGGTACACCCTATGGCTACACCTTC
>TRBJ1-3|15|-|-|TRBV18
CASSPAGEMGNTIYF
TGTGCCAGCTCACCGGCGGGTGAAATGGGTAACACCATATATTTT
>TRBJ1-2|15|-|-|TRBV6-5
CASSYSPGGDYGYTF
TGTGCCAGCAGTTACTCTCCTGGGGGCGACTATGGCTACACCTTC
>TRBJ2-5|16|-|-|TRBV19
CASSIGFVSQGETQYF
TGTGCCAGTAGTATTGGGTTCGTCTCACAGGGAGAGACCCAGTACTTC
>TRBJ1-5|13|-|-|TRBV28
CASSLGPIRPQHF
TGTGCCAGCAGTTTGGGGCCAATCAGGCCCCAGCATTTT
>TRBJ1-1|12|-|-|TRBV5-6
CASLGQNTEAFF
TGTGCCAGCCTCGGACAGAACACTGAAGCTTTCTTT
>TRBJ1-2|13|once|-|TRBV28
CASRQTGDYGYTF
TGTGCCAGCAGACAGACAGGAGACTATGGCTACACCTTC
>TRBJ1-1|14|-|-|TRBV4-1
CASSRIRAGTEAFF
TGCGCCAGCAGCCGGATAAGGGCAGGGACTGAAGCTTTCTTT
>TRBJ2-7|17|-|TRBD2|TRBV10-3
CAISESPEWEGIYEQYF
TGTGCCATCAGTGAGTCTCCCGAATGGGAGGGCATCTACGAGCAGTACTTC